A single sample gave rise to the 12 T cell receptor beta chains below, sequenced in a study of blood T cell repertoires in COVID-19. TCRdb's copy holds only in-frame clones and misses some; the assay was immunoSEQ multiplex PCR. The sample carries some 150,000 clones, around four fifths recorded once. Sequencing input: peripheral blood. Receptors were obtained from a woman aged 40 to 50 with active or convalescent COVID-19.

In this sample, this clone turned up once. The rearrangement joins TRBV9 to TRBJ1-6, with no clear D. The germline V and J ends were trimmed by 1 base and 4 bases, with 12 bases remaining between them. Germline CDR1 and CDR2: SGDLS and YYNGEE. The CDR3 sequence is 16 residues long. CDR3 residues: CASSVYEGQYNSPLHF. The CDR3 DNA reads as TGTGCCAGCAGCGTATACGAGGGCCAGTATAATTCACCCCTCCACTTT.

The V gene is TRBV24-1, the J gene TRBJ1-2; 9 positions match TRBD1. This CDR3 comprises 15 residues. Unmatched junction bases numbered 9, after V lost 7 bases and J lost 4 bases. Looked up from germline, CDR1 is KGHDR and CDR2 is SFDVKD. The CDR3 is CATRPGQGFGYGYTF. CDR3 DNA sequence: TGTGCCACCAGACCGGGACAGGGTTTCGGCTATGGCTACACCTTC.

The chain couples TRBV10-1 to TRBJ1-3; D uncertain. Germline V gene data show CDR1 as WNHNN and CDR2 as SYGVQD (reference sequence). Trimming removed 5 bases from V and 15 bases from J, with 5 bases in between. The CDR3 loop spans 8 amino acids. The CDR3 bases are TGCGCCAGCAGTAGCCCATATTTT. Translating gives CASSSPYF.

This clone was picked up a small number of times. The chain has TRBV12-3 or TRBV12-4 and TRBJ1-6; perhaps TRBD1 as D (5 bases). V gave up 5 bases and J gave up 9 bases, with 11 bases separating them. The CDR3 totals 13 residues. CDR3 loop: CASSSGTTSPLHF. CDR3 sequence (DNA): TGTGCCAGCAGTAGCGGGACGACTTCACCCCTCCACTTT.

The chain carries TRBV18 and TRBJ2-5; 11 bases match TRBD2. CDR1 is KGHSH, CDR2 LQKENI, per germline. With V trimmed by 0 bases and J by 7 bases, 4 bases remained unmatched. The CDR3 is 15 residues long. CDR3 in DNA: TGTGCCAGCTCACCACCGTCTCTAGCGGGGGGGACCCAGTACTTC. It translates to CASSPPSLAGGTQYF.

This clone was seen more than once but under ten times. V gene TRBV6-6 combines with J gene TRBJ1-4, with TRBD1 matching 8 bases. The CDR3 has 15 residues. V dropped 3 bases and J dropped 5; count of bases not matched to a gene: 5. CDR1 is MNHNY and CDR2 is SVGAGI in the germline V gene (reference sequence). The CDR3 nucleotides are TGTGCCAGCAGTTATGACAGGGGATCAAATGAAAAACTGTTTTTT. Its protein is CASSYDRGSNEKLFF.

The chain combines TRBV5-4 with TRBJ1-1; TRBD1 might be the D (5 bases). The CDR3 length is 12 residues. Germline CDR1 reads SGHNT; CDR2 reads YYREEE (reference sequence). Trimming took 4 bases from V and 11 from J, leaving 15 bases between them. The CDR3: CASSGGWGEAFF. The CDR3 DNA follows: TGTGCCAGCAGCGGGGGATGGGGGGAGGCTTTCTTT.

The gene calls are TRBV5-1 and TRBJ2-1, with TRBD2 matching over 7 bases. J gave up 4 bases and V 7 bases, and 11 bases lay outside the gene matches. The CDR3 extends over 15 amino acids. Germline CDR1 reads SGHRS; CDR2 reads YFSETQ. The CDR3 DNA sequence: TGCGCCAGCGGGCTTAGCGGGTCCTCGTACAATGAGCAGTTCTTC. Its protein product is CASGLSGSSYNEQFF.

V and J are TRBV27 and TRBJ1-4; D is perhaps TRBD1 (5 bases). V was pared by 2 bases and J by 8 bases, with 15 bases between. In germline, CDR1 is MNHEY, CDR2 SMNVEV (reference sequence). The CDR3 runs to 15 residues. CDR3 protein: CASSLGGARLEKLFF. As DNA, the CDR3 is TGTGCCAGCAGTTTAGGAGGGGCCCGTTTGGAAAAACTGTTTTTT.

The V and J genes are TRBV6-6 and TRBJ1-2, with 10 bases that match TRBD1. The germline V gene has CDR1 MNHNY and CDR2 SVGAGI (reference sequence). J gave up 2 bases and V 4 bases, and 4 bases lay outside the gene matches. CDR3 length: 15 residues. The CDR3 reads CASSSPGQGNYGYTF. DNA of the CDR3: TGTGCCAGCAGTTCTCCGGGACAGGGGAACTATGGCTACACCTTC.

V is TRBV27 and J is TRBJ2-7; D might be TRBD1 (6 bases). The germline gives CDR1 MNHEY, CDR2 SMNVEV (reference sequence). Trimming shortened V by 3 bases and J by 0 bases, and 15 bases separated the two germline ends. CDR3 length equals 16 residues. CDR3 sequence reads: CASSFLPTGGSYEQYF. CDR3 sequence (DNA): TGTGCCAGCAGTTTCCTCCCGACAGGCGGCTCCTACGAGCAGTACTTC.

This chain joins TRBV19 and TRBJ1-2; 10 bases are a match to TRBD1. The germline gives CDR1 LNHDA, CDR2 SQIVND (reference sequence). The CDR3 spans 18 residues. Losses at the gene ends were 2 bases for V and 0 bases for J; bases not matched to a gene: 9. The CDR3 protein is CASSILWGQGHTNYGYTF. CDR3 sequence (DNA): TGTGCCAGTAGTATACTATGGGGACAGGGGCACACTAACTATGGCTACACCTTC. Full variable domain (rest looked up from reference TRBV19 and TRBJ1-2): DGGITQSPKYLFRKEGQNVTLSCEQNLNHDAMYWYRQDPGQGLRLIYYSQIVNDFQKGDIAEGYSVSREKKESFPLTVTSAQKNPTAFYLCASSILWGQGHTNYGYTFGSGTRLTVV.